The 27 T cell receptor beta chains reported below all come from one sample, sequenced in a study of blood T cell repertoires in COVID-19. TCRdb keeps only in-frame clones here, not all; method: immunoSEQ multiplex PCR. The sample shows 250,000 to 400,000 clones, 88% of them seen only once. The sequencing sample was made of peripheral blood. These receptors were collected from a woman in her 30s with COVID-19, enrolled during active disease.

The chain combines TRBV19 with TRBJ1-2; the match to TRBD1 covers 9 bases. V was pared by 5 bases and J by 2 bases, with 3 bases of the junction left unmatched. The CDR3 has 14 residues. Germline V gene sequence: CDR1 LNHDA, CDR2 SQIVND (reference sequence). CDR3 coding DNA: TGTGCCAGTAGTGTAGGACAGGGGAACTATGGCTACACCTTC. This encodes CASSVGQGNYGYTF.

V and J are TRBV9 and TRBJ2-1; no clear D gene. The CDR3 runs 13 residues. V gave up 0 bases and J gave up 5 bases, with 6 bases separating them. Germline V CDR1 and CDR2: SGDLS, YYNGEE. The CDR3 sequence: CASSVDLNNEQFF. CDR3 nucleotides: TGTGCCAGCAGCGTAGACTTAAACAATGAGCAGTTCTTC.

This clone has only a few counts. The V call is TRBV11-1, the J call TRBJ2-7, with TRBD1 matching 9 bases. The length of the CDR3 is 15 residues. V lost 6 bases, J lost 4 bases, and 10 bases stayed unmatched. Germline loops: CDR1 SGHAT, CDR2 FQDESV (reference sequence). For the CDR3, the DNA is TGTGCCAGCAGTCGACAGGGGGATTCTCGGTACGAGCAGTACTTC. Translation: CASSRQGDSRYEQYF.

V gene TRBV2 combines with J gene TRBJ2-7; tentative D call: TRBD2 (5 bases). V shed 5 bases and J shed 7 bases, with 9 bases lying between them. Per the germline V gene, CDR1 is SNHLY and CDR2 is FYNNEI. The CDR3 totals 11 residues. The CDR3 nucleotides are TGTGCCAGCAGTCGGGGTTCAGAGCAGTACGTC. Translating it yields CASSRGSEQYV.

This rearrangement joins TRBV5-4 to TRBJ1-1; perhaps TRBD1 as D (5 bases). The CDR3 is 15 amino acids. Trimming removed 2 bases at V and 1 base at J, with 12 bases between. Germline values: CDR1 SGHNT, CDR2 YYREEE (reference sequence). The CDR3 DNA reads TGTGCCAGCAGCTTTCTCCCAGGGTCGAACACTGAAGCTTTCTTT. Protein product: CASSFLPGSNTEAFF.

The gene calls are TRBV6-4 and TRBJ2-1, with unresolved D. This CDR3 comprises 12 residues. Germline V lookup: CDR1 MRHNA, CDR2 SNTAGT. V lost 1 base and J lost 5, with 3 bases in between. As DNA, the CDR3 is TGTGCCAGCAGTGACTATAACAATGAGCAGTTCTTC. It yields the protein CASSDYNNEQFF.

The rearrangement links TRBV3-1 (or the pseudogene TRBV3-2) to TRBJ1-6, with a possible D match to TRBD1 (5 bases). The CDR3 has 14 amino acids. Germline CDR1 reads LGHDT; CDR2 reads YNNKEL (reference sequence). V lost 5 bases and J 10 bases, leaving 15 bases between the germline ends. CDR3 sequence reads: CASSTGESWSPLHF. The CDR3 DNA follows: TGTGCCAGCAGCACGGGGGAGTCCTGGTCACCCCTCCACTTT.

The V gene is TRBV4-1, the J gene TRBJ1-1; weak D call: TRBD1 (5 bases). Looked up from germline, CDR1 is MGHRA and CDR2 is YSYEKL. V dropped 0 bases and J dropped 10 bases, with 9 bases sitting between them. This CDR3 contains 12 residues. CDR3 residues: CASSQDSRVAFF. As DNA, the CDR3 is TGCGCCAGCAGCCAAGACAGCAGGGTAGCTTTCTTT.

The V call is TRBV5-4, the J call TRBJ2-3, with 13 bases lining up with TRBD2. The V gene's germline CDR1 is SGHNT and CDR2 YYREEE (reference sequence). Trimming at V came to 4 bases and at J to 3 bases, leaving 2 bases not matched to a gene. This CDR3 has 15 residues. The CDR3 protein is CASSTGLAGTDTQYF. CDR3 sequence (DNA): TGTGCCAGCAGCACGGGACTAGCGGGAACAGATACGCAGTATTTT.

This chain joins TRBV6-2 or TRBV6-3 and TRBJ1-4; the match to TRBD1 covers 9 bases. Germline CDR1 is MNHEY and CDR2 is SVGEGT. J was trimmed by 8 bases and V by 5 bases; bases with no gene match: 6. The CDR3 covers 14 residues. CDR3 region: CASSDGTGKEKLFF. For the CDR3, the DNA is TGTGCCAGCAGTGACGGGACAGGGAAGGAAAAACTGTTTTTT.

This sequence joins TRBV11-2 and TRBJ1-6; perhaps TRBD1 as D (6 bases). Trimming pared 4 bases from V and 6 bases from J, leaving 13 bases between. The CDR3 contains 15 residues. Looked up from germline, CDR1 is SGHAT and CDR2 is FQNNGV. DNA for the CDR3: TGTGCCAGCAGCTCCTTGCGGGGGCTTAATTCACCCCTCCACTTT. Translating it yields CASSSLRGLNSPLHF.

This chain uses TRBV20-1 with TRBJ2-5; 11 bases align to TRBD2. J lost 4 bases, V lost 3 bases, and 7 bases had no gene match. Germline V lookup: CDR1 DFQATT, CDR2 SNEGSKA (reference sequence). CDR3 size: 15 residues. CDR3 residues: CSASVRLAGIETQYF. CDR3 DNA sequence: TGCAGTGCTAGTGTAAGACTAGCGGGGATAGAGACCCAGTACTTC.

This clone was observed once. V gene TRBV5-5 combines with J gene TRBJ1-4; no firm D call. Trimming pared 0 bases from V and 0 bases from J, leaving 6 bases between. Germline CDR1 is SGHKS and CDR2 is YYEKEE (reference sequence). The CDR3 is made up of 15 amino acids. The CDR3 region has the DNA TGTGCCAGCAGCTTGGCGCAGGCAACTAATGAAAAACTGTTTTTT. Translated: CASSLAQATNEKLFF.

This chain joins TRBV3-1 (or the pseudogene TRBV3-2) and TRBJ1-2; 8 nucleotides align to TRBD1. V shed 1 base and J 2 bases; nucleotides not matched to a gene: 12. The CDR3 is 18 amino acids. The germline V gene has CDR1 LGHDT and CDR2 YNNKEL (reference sequence). CDR3 in DNA: TGTGCCAGCAGCCAAGGGTCAGGGGGCGATATCTTAAACTATGGCTACACCTTC. Protein product: CASSQGSGGDILNYGYTF.

This chain joins TRBV3-1 (or the pseudogene TRBV3-2) and TRBJ1-3; D gene uncertain. The CDR3 is made up of 17 amino acids. The germline V gene encodes CDR1 LGHDT and CDR2 YNNKEL (reference sequence). V lost 2 bases to trimming and J lost 0 bases, with 14 bases between them. This CDR3 reads CASSQRRKHLSGNTIYF. As DNA, the CDR3 is TGTGCCAGCAGCCAACGTCGTAAACACCTCTCTGGAAACACCATATATTTT.

The chain recombines TRBV27 with TRBJ2-7; D may be TRBD2 (6 bases). The CDR3 loop spans 15 amino acids. The V and J ends lost 2 bases and 7 bases respectively, with 18 bases between them. Germline loops: CDR1 MNHEY, CDR2 SMNVEV (reference sequence). The CDR3 sequence: CASSLGEEKEQEQYV. The CDR3 DNA reads as TGTGCCAGCAGTTTAGGGGAGGAAAAAGAACAGGAGCAGTACGTC.

The rearrangement links TRBV13 to TRBJ2-5; perhaps TRBD2 as D (5 bases). The CDR3 length is 13 residues. Trimming removed 5 bases from V and 5 bases from J, with 12 bases in between. The germline V gene encodes CDR1 PRHDT and CDR2 FYEKMQ (reference sequence). The CDR3 region is CASSPEGGETQYF. The CDR3 region has the DNA TGTGCCAGCAGCCCCGAGGGTGGGGAGACCCAGTACTTC.

With regard to this clone: This CDR3 is also generated by other DNA sequences in the sample. This chain joins TRBV6-5 and TRBJ2-3, with 9 bases that match TRBD2. V shed 6 bases, J shed 3 bases, and the junction held 4 bases outside the gene matches. Germline V gives CDR1 MNHEY, CDR2 SVGAGI. The CDR3 is 14 residues long. The CDR3 loop is CASRSGGSTDTQYF. As DNA, the CDR3 is TGTGCCAGCAGGAGCGGGGGGTCAACAGATACGCAGTATTTT.

The rearrangement links TRBV7-9 to TRBJ2-3; D call uncertain. Germline V CDR1 and CDR2: SEHNR, FQNEAQ (reference sequence). V lost 1 base, J lost 0 bases, and 8 bases lay in between. The CDR3 contains 15 residues. CDR3 residues: CASSLGYTSTDTQYF. The DNA for the CDR3 is TGTGCCAGCAGCTTAGGGTACACCAGCACAGATACGCAGTATTTT. The whole variable domain, filled in from reference TRBV7-9 and TRBJ2-3, reads DTGVSQNPRHKITKRGQNVTFRCDPISEHNRLYWYRQTLGQGPEFLTYFQNEAQLEKSRLLSDRFSAERPKGSFSTLEIQRTEQGDSAMYLCASSLGYTSTDTQYFGPGTRLTVL.

The V and J genes are TRBV7-6 and TRBJ2-1; 9 bases align to TRBD1. This CDR3 contains 17 residues. Germline V gene sequence: CDR1 SGHVS, CDR2 FNYEAQ. V lost 5 bases to trimming and J lost 2 bases; unmatched junction nucleotides: 10. CDR3 coding DNA: TGTGCCAGCAGCCGAGGGGGGGGACAGGGTGCCTACAATGAGCAGTTCTTC. This sequence encodes CASSRGGGQGAYNEQFF.

This chain connects TRBV4-1 to TRBJ2-5, with D maybe TRBD2 (5 bases). Germline loops: CDR1 MGHRA, CDR2 YSYEKL. V was pared by 5 bases and J by 5 bases, with 18 bases between. The CDR3 sequence is 15 residues long. CDR3 residues: CASSYTLGDGETQYF. The CDR3 coding sequence is TGCGCCAGCAGCTATACACTAGGTGACGGGGAGACCCAGTACTTC.

This clone was seen a handful of times. J is TRBJ1-1 and V is TRBV6-5; maybe TRBD1 (6 bases). V gave up 8 bases and J gave up 5 bases, with 12 bases separating them. CDR3 length equals 12 residues. Germline CDR1 is MNHEY and CDR2 is SVGAGI. The chain's CDR3 is CASQQGLTEAFF. In DNA form, the CDR3 reads TGTGCCAGCCAGCAGGGGCTTACTGAAGCTTTCTTT.

V and J are TRBV2 and TRBJ2-7; TRBD1 agrees at 7 bases. J lost 2 bases, V lost 6 bases, and 7 bases had no gene match. CDR1 is SNHLY and CDR2 is FYNNEI in the germline V gene. The CDR3 is made up of 14 amino acids. CDR3 sequence: CASRETGPTYEQYV. In DNA, the CDR3 is TGTGCCAGCAGGGAGACAGGGCCAACCTACGAGCAGTACGTC.

V gene TRBV18 combines with J gene TRBJ2-1; no definite D call. This CDR3 has 13 amino acids. Trimming removed 3 bases from V and 3 bases from J, with 6 bases in between. Germline-derived CDR1 and CDR2 are KGHSH and LQKENI. CDR3 nucleotide sequence: TGTGCCAGCTCACCCCAGTACTACAATGAGCAGTTCTTC. It is translated as CASSPQYYNEQFF.

The gene calls are TRBV7-3 and TRBJ2-3; 7 bases match TRBD2. The germline V gene encodes CDR1 SGHTA and CDR2 FQGTGA. V lost 1 base and J lost 0; bases outside the gene matches: 4. This CDR3 is 16 amino acids long. The CDR3: CASSLRSGASTDTQYF. The CDR3 DNA follows: TGTGCCAGCAGCTTAAGGAGCGGGGCTAGCACAGATACGCAGTATTTT.

The CDR3 reads CASRGWGDGLGAQYF. The CDR3, as DNA: TGTGCCAGCAGGGGATGGGGGGATGGGTTAGGGGCCCAGTACTTC. The chain uses TRBV2 and TRBJ2-5, with a possible D match to TRBD2 (6 bases). Germline CDR1 and CDR2: SNHLY and FYNNEI. The CDR3 loop spans 15 amino acids. The ends were cut back, 6 bases at V and 9 bases at J, with 23 bases in the middle.

This clone was seen once. The chain carries TRBV18 and TRBJ1-1; D is uncertain. V lost 0 bases, J lost 0 bases, and 5 bases lay in between. From germline, CDR1 is KGHSH and CDR2 LQKENI. This CDR3 has 14 amino acids. This CDR3 reads CASSPPSVNTEAFF. Written as DNA, the CDR3 is TGTGCCAGCTCACCACCATCTGTGAACACTGAAGCTTTCTTT.